One sample yielded the 10 T cell receptor beta chains listed below, sequenced in a study of blood T cells in healthy people across ages. Primed by a sample-barcoded 5' primer and a J-beta primer mix, a second PCR proceeded for about 6 to 12 cycles. TCRdb fed the 5' RACE reads into MiXCR, producing one record per CDR3 protein. The profile shows more than 600,000 distinct CDR3 sequences, approximately 25% of them singletons. The same data also went into a second study, on T cells of mothers and their children.

The material sequenced was blood. The origin of the receptors is a boy aged 5-17 years in good health.

The chain carries TRBV15 and TRBJ2-5; 14 bases line up with TRBD2. The V gene's germline CDR1 is LNHNV and CDR2 YYDKDF (reference sequence). The V segment lost 0 bases and the J segment 5 bases; nucleotides outside the gene matches: 5. The CDR3 covers 17 residues. CDR3 DNA: TGTGCCACCAGCAGAGATCAGGGACTAGCGGGGGATGAGACCCAGTACTTC. It yields the protein CATSRDQGLAGDETQYF. The full variable domain, with the rest looked up from reference TRBV15 and TRBJ2-5, is DAMVIQNPRYQVTQFGKPVTLSCSQTLNHNVMYWYQQKSSQAPKLLFHYYDKDFNNEADTPDNFQSRRPNTSFCFLDIRSPGLGDTAMYLCATSRDQGLAGDETQYFGPGTRLLVL.

This CDR3 reads CASSPRQGHGYTF. CDR3 nucleotide sequence: TGCGCCAGCAGCCCCCGACAGGGCCATGGCTACACCTTC. The rearrangement joins TRBV4-3 to TRBJ1-2; 7 nucleotides agree with TRBD1. From germline, CDR1 is LGHNA and CDR2 YSLEER. J gave up 6 bases and V 4 bases, and 5 bases lay outside the gene matches. The CDR3 is 13 residues long.

The chain carries TRBV5-1 and TRBJ1-1; unclear D gene. V dropped 0 bases and J dropped 4 bases, with 10 bases sitting between them. This CDR3 has 14 residues. CDR1 is SGHRS, CDR2 YFSETQ, per germline. The CDR3 loop reads CASSLDPPGTEAFF. The CDR3 DNA is TGCGCCAGCAGCTTGGATCCCCCGGGCACTGAAGCTTTCTTT. The full variable domain, its missing parts supplied by reference TRBV5-1 and TRBJ1-1, is KAGVTQTPRYLIKTRGQQVTLSCSPISGHRSVSWYQQTPGQGLQFLFEYFSETQRNKGNFPGRFSGRQFSNSRSEMNVSTLELGDSALYLCASSLDPPGTEAFFGQGTRLTVV.

This clonotype has more than one count but fewer than ten. DNA of the CDR3: TGTGCCAGCAGCTTAGGGGCTCTAGACAGGGAAGAGACCCAGTACTTC. This codes for CASSLGALDREETQYF. This chain links TRBV13 with TRBJ2-5; 7 nucleotides line up with TRBD1. CDR3 size: 16 residues. CDR1 is PRHDT, CDR2 FYEKMQ, per germline (reference sequence). Trimming at V came to 0 bases and at J to 3 bases, leaving 7 bases not matched to a gene. Variable domain in full (rest from reference TRBV13 and TRBJ2-5): AAGVIQSPRHLIKEKRETATLKCYPIPRHDTVYWYQQGPGQDPQFLISFYEKMQSDKGSIPDRFSAQQFSDYHSELNMSSLELGDSALYFCASSLGALDREETQYFGPGTRLLVL.

This clonotype was picked up a small number of times. The chain joins TRBV18 to TRBJ1-4, with D unresolved. Trimming took 6 bases from V and 0 from J, leaving 8 bases between them. This CDR3 has 14 amino acids. Germline V gene lookup returns CDR1 KGHSH and CDR2 LQKENI. In DNA, the CDR3 is TGTGCCAGCTCCGCCGGGCCAACTAATGAAAAACTGTTTTTT. Its translation is CASSAGPTNEKLFF.

The V and J genes are TRBV7-2 and TRBJ2-3, with D possibly TRBD1 on 5 matching bases. Germline V gene lookup returns CDR1 SGHTA and CDR2 FQGNSA. This CDR3 spans 17 amino acids. The ends were cut back, 5 bases at V and 4 bases at J, with 22 bases in the middle. The CDR3 DNA reads TGTGCCAGCAGCCCCAGCTATCTAGGGGTTGGCGCAGATACGCAGTATTTT. Translation gives CASSPSYLGVGADTQYF.

This clonotype has only a few counts. The V and J genes are TRBV10-3 and TRBJ2-2; D unclear. The CDR3 loop spans 12 amino acids. In germline, CDR1 is ENHRY, CDR2 SYGVKD. Trimming pared 2 bases from V and 6 bases from J, leaving 4 bases between. The CDR3 region is CAISEISGELFF. The DNA for the CDR3 is TGTGCCATCAGTGAGATATCCGGGGAGCTGTTTTTT.

The rearrangement uses TRBV2 and TRBJ2-4; D remains ambiguous. The CDR3 sequence is 18 residues long. V shed 0 bases and J shed 0 bases, with 15 bases lying between them. Germline V gene lookup returns CDR1 SNHLY and CDR2 FYNNEI. CDR3 bases: TGTGCCAGCAGTGAAGCGCTTGGTCAGACACTAGCCAAAAACATTCAGTACTTC. Protein product: CASSEALGQTLAKNIQYF. The full variable domain, rest sourced from reference TRBV2 and TRBJ2-4, is EPEVTQTPSHQVTQMGQEVILRCVPISNHLYFYWYRQILGQKVEFLVSFYNNEISEKSEIFDDQFSVERPDGSNFTLKIRSTKLEDSAMYFCASSEALGQTLAKNIQYFGAGTRLSVL.

The genes are TRBV7-2 and TRBJ2-1; no firm D call. CDR1 and CDR2 from the germline V gene are SGHTA and FQGNSA. The CDR3 contains 9 residues. V lost 1 base to trimming and J lost 13 bases, with 2 bases between them. For the CDR3, the DNA is TGTGCCAGCAGCTTAGAACAGTTCTTC. It yields the protein CASSLEQFF.

The rearrangement links TRBV20-1 to TRBJ2-2; TRBD1 matches 7 bases. This CDR3 has 16 amino acids. Losses at the gene ends were 3 bases for V and 1 base for J; bases not matched to a gene: 8. CDR1 is DFQATT, CDR2 SNEGSKA, per germline (reference sequence). The CDR3, as DNA: TGCAGTGCTAGCTGGAGACAGGGCCGGAACACCGGGGAGCTGTTTTTT. Its translation is CSASWRQGRNTGELFF.